The source of this TCR beta chain is a study of technical replicates of blood from several donors. TCRdb's copy holds only in-frame clones and misses some; the assay was immunoSEQ multiplex PCR. Of under 90,000 clones detected, about 98% appear once; the ten largest clones hold over 0.13%. In its sample, this clone was seen once. The CDR3 consists of 16 residues. V lost 4 bases and J 8 bases, leaving 21 bases between the germline ends. The germline CDR1 and CDR2 sequences are LNHDA and SQIVND (reference sequence). Sequencing used T cells isolated from PBMCs. The chain has TRBV19 and TRBJ2-1; possibly TRBD2 for D (5 bases). The sequence came from a human donor in good health. The CDR3 sequence is CASSKPVQLLGDEQFF. The CDR3 region has the DNA TGTGCCAGTAGTAAACCGGTTCAGCTCCTCGGGGATGAGCAGTTCTTC. Full variable domain (remainder filled in from reference TRBV19 and TRBJ2-1): DGGITQSPKYLFRKEGQNVTLSCEQNLNHDAMYWYRQDPGQGLRLIYYSQIVNDFQKGDIAEGYSVSREKKESFPLTVTSAQKNPTAFYLCASSKPVQLLGDEQFFGPGTRLTVL.